This note documents a single T cell receptor (beta chain) sequence. This CDR3 contains 20 residues. Unmatched junction bases numbered 19, after V lost 4 bases and J lost 4 bases. From germline, CDR1 is MNHEY and CDR2 SMNVEV (reference sequence). The sample belongs to a study of blood T cell repertoires in COVID-19. Study-level information: Donors in the United States, Italy and Spain gave samples during acute or convalescent COVID-19. T cells, B-cell-depleted T cells, or PBMCs provided the cDNA or gDNA that served as material.

Source study methods: Reference gene primer amplification in the assay estimated nucleated cell counts. Profiling relied on immunoSEQ multiplex PCR, and the TCRdb table lists in-frame clones only, not all of them. That table is the source of V, J and clone size, and D and trimming were worked out from the DNA. The table has 84,000 or so clones, over 80% seen once. The chain combines TRBV27 with TRBJ1-6, with TRBD1 matching over 7 bases. This clonotype was obtained from a woman aged 70-85 years with active or convalescent COVID-19. Sequencing was done on a sample of peripheral blood. CDR3 sequence (DNA): TGTGCCAGCAGTTCCGCCGCTCGGGACAGTCCTAGGAGATATAATTCACCCCTCCACTTT. Its translation: CASSSAARDSPRRYNSPLHF.